By sample fraction, the clone carrying this T cell receptor beta chain is medium-sized. Its antigen is unidentified. Alpha and beta constant-region primers primed reverse transcription of about 500 ng RNA. Using multiplexing indices, alpha and beta chain libraries were generated apart by chain-specific third strand synthesis. TCRdb reprocessed the 5' RACE reads with MiXCR, giving one entry per CDR3 protein. This table holds 12,000 or so distinct CDR3 sequences, roughly 5% found once. The germline V gene encodes CDR1 MNHEY and CDR2 SMNVEV (reference sequence). The V end was cut by 3 bases, the J end by 7 bases, with 9 bases between. The CDR3 runs to 13 residues. No cell fractionation was done, so the repertoire covers all unsorted peripheral blood T cells. The record originates from a study of HIV-infected patients and healthy controls. Study-level results: Eight alpha and eight beta V genes differed significantly in mean usage between HIV-infected patients and controls. Healthy control repertoires had roughly threefold more distinct CDR3s than untreated HIV+ repertoires, and higher Shannon diversity.

Source material: blood. The receptor's source is an adult in good health. V is TRBV27 and J is TRBJ1-4; D possibly corresponds to TRBD1 (5 bases). CDR3 sequence reads: CASSFQGLEKLFF. CDR3 coding DNA: TGTGCCAGCAGTTTCCAGGGCCTTGAAAAACTGTTTTTT. Full variable domain (rest looked up from reference TRBV27 and TRBJ1-4): EAQVTQNPRYLITVTGKKLTVTCSQNMNHEYMSWYRQDPGLGLRQIYYSMNVEVTDKGDVPEGYKVSRKEKRNFPLILESPSPNQTSLYFCASSFQGLEKLFFGSGTQLSVL.